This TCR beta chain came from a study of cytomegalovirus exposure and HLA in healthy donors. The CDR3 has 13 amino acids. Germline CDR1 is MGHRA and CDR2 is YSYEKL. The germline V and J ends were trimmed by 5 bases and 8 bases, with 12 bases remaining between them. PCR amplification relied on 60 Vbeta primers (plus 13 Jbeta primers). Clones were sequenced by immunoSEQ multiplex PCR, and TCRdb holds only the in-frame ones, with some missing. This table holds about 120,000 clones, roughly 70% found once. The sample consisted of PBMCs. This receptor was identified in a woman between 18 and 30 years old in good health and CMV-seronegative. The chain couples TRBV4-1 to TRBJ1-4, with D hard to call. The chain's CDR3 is CASSVYSEEKLFF. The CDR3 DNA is TGCGCCAGCAGCGTATACTCGGAGGAAAAACTGTTTTTT.